The 31 T cell receptor beta chains below all came from one sample that was sequenced in a study of blood T cell repertoires in COVID-19. TCRdb's copy holds only in-frame clones and misses some; the assay was immunoSEQ multiplex PCR. The repertoire has about 230,000 clones, around 80% of them found once; the top ten carry around 7.9%. Sequencing was done on a sample of peripheral blood. The receptor source for this set is a man aged 35-49 years with active or convalescent COVID-19.

The chain joins TRBV6-5 to TRBJ2-1, with 11 bases that match TRBD2. The CDR3 loop spans 14 amino acids. With V trimmed by 6 bases and J by 8 bases, 6 bases remained unmatched. CDR1 is MNHEY and CDR2 is SVGAGI in the germline V gene. This CDR3 reads CASRLTSGTYEQFF. The CDR3 nucleotides read TGTGCCAGCAGATTGACTAGCGGGACTTATGAGCAGTTCTTC.

The V and J genes are TRBV19 and TRBJ1-1, with a possible D match to TRBD1 (6 bases). V was shortened by 5 bases and J by 1 base, with 17 bases between the two germline ends. Germline V gives CDR1 LNHDA, CDR2 SQIVND (reference sequence). The CDR3 covers 16 residues. CDR3 protein: CASSVPRDTQNTEAFF. In DNA, the CDR3 is TGTGCCAGTAGTGTACCCAGGGACACACAGAACACTGAAGCTTTCTTT. The full variable domain, in which reference TRBV19 and TRBJ1-1 provide the parts outside the CDR3, is DGGITQSPKYLFRKEGQNVTLSCEQNLNHDAMYWYRQDPGQGLRLIYYSQIVNDFQKGDIAEGYSVSREKKESFPLTVTSAQKNPTAFYLCASSVPRDTQNTEAFFGQGTRLTVV.

V and J are TRBV24-1 and TRBJ2-4; tentatively, D is TRBD1 (6 bases). With 3 bases removed from V and 1 base from J, the gap between germline ends came to 9 bases. Germline lookup yields CDR1 KGHDR and CDR2 SFDVKD. CDR3 size: 15 residues. As DNA, the CDR3 is TGTGCCACCAGTGATGGGCAGGGGGCCAAAAACATTCAGTACTTC. The encoded protein is CATSDGQGAKNIQYF.

On this clone: One junction end disagrees with the germline gene, perhaps due to a read error. This chain links TRBV6-5 with TRBJ2-2, with TRBD1 identical over 9 bases. The CDR3 totals 15 residues. Germline assignment: CDR1 MNHEY and CDR2 SVGAGI. The CDR3 bases are TGTGCCAGCCTTCCAGGGACAGGGAACGCCGGGGAGCTGTTTTTT. This translates into CASLPGTGNAGELFF.

The rearrangement uses TRBV7-2 and TRBJ2-7; 9 nucleotides line up with TRBD2. V was clipped by 6 bases and J by 2 bases; unmatched bases: 8. The CDR3 contains 15 residues. Germline V gene data show CDR1 as SGHTA and CDR2 as FQGNSA. The CDR3 region is CASRRGGGAPYEQYF. As DNA, the CDR3 is TGTGCCAGCAGGCGGGGCGGGGGGGCCCCCTACGAGCAGTACTTC.

This rearrangement joins TRBV5-1 to TRBJ2-7; 8 positions match TRBD2. The CDR3 contains 14 residues. Germline values: CDR1 SGHRS, CDR2 YFSETQ. V lost 4 bases, J lost 3 bases, and 6 bases stayed unmatched. The CDR3 DNA is TGCGCCAGCAGCCGGGAGGGACCCGACTACGAGCAGTACTTC. It is translated as CASSREGPDYEQYF. The entire variable domain, with the rest obtained from reference TRBV5-1 and TRBJ2-7, is as follows: KAGVTQTPRYLIKTRGQQVTLSCSPISGHRSVSWYQQTPGQGLQFLFEYFSETQRNKGNFPGRFSGRQFSNSRSEMNVSTLELGDSALYLCASSREGPDYEQYFGPGTRLTVT.

The chain has TRBV18 and TRBJ1-1; 10 bases line up with TRBD1. The junction had 7 bases not matched to a gene; V was cut back by 3 bases and J by 3 bases. There are 16 residues in the CDR3. Germline-derived CDR1 and CDR2 are KGHSH and LQKENI. CDR3 region: CASSPGQGNRDTEAFF. The CDR3, as DNA: TGTGCCAGCTCACCGGGACAGGGGAACCGGGACACTGAAGCTTTCTTT.

This clone was counted a single time. The chain combines TRBV5-8 with TRBJ1-5, with 7 bases matching TRBD1. There are 15 residues in the CDR3. V dropped 4 bases and J dropped 3; count of bases not matched to a gene: 7. Per germline, CDR1 SGHTS and CDR2 YDEGEE. CDR3 sequence (DNA): TGTGCCAGCAGCAGACAGGGTAGGTACAATCAGCCCCAGCATTTT. Its protein is CASSRQGRYNQPQHF.

This sequence joins TRBV5-3 and TRBJ1-3, with 8 bases aligning to TRBD1. TRBV5-3 is assigned to the ORF class and has an uncertain function. With 5 bases clipped from V and 7 bases from J, the junction kept 8 bases outside the gene matches. CDR3 length: 14 residues. In DNA, the CDR3 is TGTGCCAGAAGACCGGGACAGGAGGGGAACACCATATATTTT. This translates into CARRPGQEGNTIYF.

This rearrangement joins TRBV4-3 to TRBJ2-5; D unresolved. The germline V gene has CDR1 LGHNA and CDR2 YSLEER. Trimming removed 4 bases at V and 4 bases at J, with 10 bases between. This CDR3 has 13 residues. Here the CDR3 reads CASSRSFGETQYF. The DNA of the CDR3 is TGCGCCAGCAGCCGATCCTTCGGAGAGACCCAGTACTTC.

In DNA, the CDR3 is TGTGCCAGTAGTATTGGCAAGGGGCGGTCATCGAAGTACGAGCAGTACTTC. Translating gives CASSIGKGRSSKYEQYF. The genes are TRBV19 and TRBJ2-7, with D possibly TRBD1 on 5 matching bases. The germline V and J ends were trimmed by 3 bases and 4 bases, with 22 bases remaining between them. This CDR3 contains 17 residues. Germline CDR1 is LNHDA and CDR2 is SQIVND (reference sequence).

This rearrangement joins TRBV6-1 to TRBJ2-7; D might be TRBD2 (6 bases). This CDR3 has 14 residues. Trimming stripped 2 bases from V and 2 bases from J, with 10 bases between. CDR1 and CDR2 from the germline V gene are MNHNS and SASEGT. CDR3 nucleotides: TGTGCCAGCAGTGAATTCGGGGGAACCTACGAGCAGTACTTC. Protein: CASSEFGGTYEQYF.

V is TRBV7-2 and J is TRBJ1-2; D perhaps matches TRBD1 (5 bases). The CDR3 is 14 residues long. Germline CDR1 reads SGHTA; CDR2 reads FQGNSA. Trimming removed 1 base from V and 6 bases from J, with 12 bases in between. The CDR3 bases are TGTGCCAGCAGCTTAGGATTGGCAGGGCATGGCTACACCTTC. It is translated as CASSLGLAGHGYTF.

V is TRBV5-1 and J is TRBJ2-7; 8 bases line up with TRBD1. The germline V gene encodes CDR1 SGHRS and CDR2 YFSETQ. The CDR3 runs to 15 residues. The J segment lost 3 bases and the V segment lost 4 bases, leaving 9 bases of the junction unmatched. The CDR3 DNA reads TGCGCCAGCAGCCAAGGACAGGGAGACATCTACGAGCAGTACTTC. Protein sequence: CASSQGQGDIYEQYF.

The V gene is TRBV7-9, the J gene TRBJ1-3, with D perhaps TRBD1 (5 bases). This CDR3 has 13 amino acids. V gave up 4 bases and J gave up 4 bases, with 8 bases separating them. Per the germline V gene, CDR1 is SEHNR and CDR2 is FQNEAQ (reference sequence). CDR3 in DNA: TGTGCCAGCAGCTCGGGGGAGGGAAACACCATATATTTT. Encoded protein: CASSSGEGNTIYF.

This rearrangement joins TRBV3-1 (or the pseudogene TRBV3-2) to TRBJ2-5; D possibly corresponds to TRBD1 (6 bases). The CDR3 is made up of 15 amino acids. The V end was cut by 6 bases, the J end by 2 bases, with 16 bases between. Per germline, CDR1 LGHDT and CDR2 YNNKEL (reference sequence). The CDR3 DNA sequence: TGTGCCAGCAGGGACGGGACAAAAACTCAAGAGACCCAGTACTTC. It is translated as CASRDGTKTQETQYF.

The chain joins TRBV7-9 to TRBJ2-3, with 10 nucleotides matching TRBD2. The V gene end was trimmed by 5 bases and the J gene end by 1 base; junction bases not matched to a gene: 6. In germline, CDR1 is SEHNR, CDR2 FQNEAQ (reference sequence). This CDR3 is built from 16 residues. CDR3 coding DNA: TGTGCCAGCAGCGCCGCTAGCGGGGGAGGCACAGATACGCAGTATTTT. Its protein product is CASSAASGGGTDTQYF.

V is TRBV28 and J is TRBJ1-4; no definite D call. The CDR3 length is 14 residues. V was clipped by 6 bases and J by 9 bases, with 17 bases between them. CDR1 is MDHEN, CDR2 SYDVKM, per germline. The CDR3 DNA reads as TGTGCCAGCAGCATCCTATCGGAGGGAAAAAAACTGTTTTTT. Residues: CASSILSEGKKLFF.

The genes are TRBV19 and TRBJ1-3, with 8 bases identical to TRBD1. CDR1 is LNHDA, CDR2 SQIVND, per germline (reference sequence). V lost 8 bases and J lost 4; bases outside the gene matches: 10. The CDR3 is 15 residues long. CDR3 region: CASSSRRQGGNTIYF. The CDR3 region has the DNA TGTGCCAGTTCCTCCCGACGACAGGGGGGAAACACCATATATTTT.

V and J are TRBV5-4 and TRBJ2-3; 13 bases fit TRBD2. The trim removed 2 bases at V and 0 bases at J, leaving 6 bases unmatched. The CDR3 consists of 18 residues. Germline lookup yields CDR1 SGHNT and CDR2 YYREEE (reference sequence). CDR3 nucleotide sequence: TGTGCCAGCAGCTTAGGGACTAGCGGGATCGCTAGCACAGATACGCAGTATTTT. Protein sequence: CASSLGTSGIASTDTQYF.

This clone was detected only a few times. This chain links TRBV4-1 with TRBJ2-1, with D perhaps TRBD2 (5 bases). CDR3 length equals 16 residues. Germline-derived CDR1 and CDR2 are MGHRA and YSYEKL. Trimming removed 5 bases from V and 4 bases from J, with 18 bases in between. The CDR3, as DNA: TGCGCCAGCAGCGATCGCCTCCGGGATCCATACAATGAGCAGTTCTTC. It encodes CASSDRLRDPYNEQFF.

The chain carries TRBV6-5 and TRBJ2-6, with D maybe TRBD1 (5 bases). V was pared by 8 bases and J by 2 bases, with 13 bases between. This CDR3 spans 15 amino acids. Germline V gene lookup returns CDR1 MNHEY and CDR2 SVGAGI. The CDR3 here is CASRKGIAGANVLTF. The CDR3 nucleotides are TGTGCCAGCCGCAAGGGGATTGCTGGGGCCAACGTCCTGACTTTC.

The chain carries TRBV14 and TRBJ1-1; D is uncertain. This CDR3 spans 13 amino acids. V lost 8 bases and J 0 bases, leaving 10 bases between the germline ends. The germline gives CDR1 SGHDN, CDR2 FVKESK. The CDR3 nucleotides are TGTGCCAGCCTGGCGGAGCTGAACACTGAAGCTTTCTTT. It encodes CASLAELNTEAFF.

This chain connects TRBV11-3 to TRBJ1-4; TRBD1 agrees at 7 bases. V was pared by 5 bases and J by 2 bases, with 8 bases of the junction left unmatched. The CDR3 covers 16 residues. CDR1 is SGHNT and CDR2 is YENEEA in the germline V gene. The CDR3 protein is CASSTRTGGTNEKLFF. The CDR3 DNA reads TGTGCCAGCAGCACACGGACAGGAGGCACTAATGAAAAACTGTTTTTT.

The chain couples TRBV9 to TRBJ1-3; 7 positions agree with TRBD1. Germline loops: CDR1 SGDLS, CDR2 YYNGEE. The CDR3 spans 17 residues. The trim removed 0 bases at V and 4 bases at J, leaving 10 bases unmatched. The CDR3 nucleotides read TGTGCCAGCAGCGTAGCCTCCGGGACAGTGGGCGGAAACACCATATATTTT. As protein: CASSVASGTVGGNTIYF.

The chain uses TRBV3-1 (or the pseudogene TRBV3-2) and TRBJ1-2, with 8 bases matching TRBD1. V was pared by 1 base and J by 8 bases, with 6 bases of the junction left unmatched. The CDR3 contains 14 residues. Germline-derived CDR1 and CDR2 are LGHDT and YNNKEL (reference sequence). CDR3 sequence (DNA): TGTGCCAGCAGCCAAGGTCCCAGGGGGCCCGGCTACACCTTC. This gives the protein CASSQGPRGPGYTF.

CDR3 in amino acids: CSVVQLNTGELFF. The CDR3 DNA follows: TGCAGCGTTGTTCAGTTGAACACCGGGGAGCTGTTTTTT. This chain uses TRBV29-1 with TRBJ2-2; D unclear. The V end was cut by 4 bases, the J end by 1 base, with 7 bases between. From germline, CDR1 is SQVTM and CDR2 ANQGSEA. The length of the CDR3 is 13 residues.

The chain employs TRBV6-5 and TRBJ2-1; D may be TRBD2 (5 bases). Trimming pared 5 bases from V and 3 bases from J, leaving 11 bases between. In germline, CDR1 is MNHEY, CDR2 SVGAGI. This CDR3 contains 14 residues. CDR3 protein: CASSPKGSYNEQFF. The CDR3 nucleotides are TGTGCCAGCAGTCCTAAAGGGAGCTACAATGAGCAGTTCTTC.

V is TRBV29-1 and J is TRBJ1-4; D is possibly TRBD1 (5 bases). CDR3 size: 11 residues. From germline, CDR1 is SQVTM and CDR2 ANQGSEA. V was cut by 6 bases and J by 7 bases, with 9 bases left in between. As DNA, the CDR3 is TGCAGCGTCAGGGTTGGTGAAAAACTGTTTTTT. Its translation: CSVRVGEKLFF.

This chain connects TRBV30 to TRBJ1-2; TRBD1 aligns across 8 bases. Trimming cost V 3 bases and J 8 bases; bases outside gene matches: 8. Germline assignment: CDR1 GTSNPN and CDR2 SVGIG (reference sequence). The CDR3 consists of 13 residues. The CDR3 spells CAWRATGGAGYTF. CDR3 sequence (DNA): TGTGCCTGGAGGGCCACAGGGGGTGCGGGCTACACCTTC.

The V gene is TRBV28, the J gene TRBJ1-5; D remains unclear. The germline V and J ends were trimmed by 3 bases and 1 base, with 7 bases remaining between them. The CDR3 loop spans 14 amino acids. From germline, CDR1 is MDHEN and CDR2 SYDVKM. In DNA, the CDR3 is TGTGCCAGCAGTTTGCGGGTGAGCAATCAGCCCCAGCATTTT. Protein product: CASSLRVSNQPQHF.